This T cell receptor beta chain was found in a study of T cell responses to AZD1222 COVID-19 vaccine. Pooling was applied to second doses at about 4 or about 12 weeks. Only in-frame clones appear in the TCRdb table, and some are missing; sequencing was by immunoSEQ multiplex PCR. The sample has around 150,000 clones, roughly 90% seen once. As regards this clone: As yet, its antigen is unknown.

Study findings and constraints: The CD4 TCRs associated with vaccination extended across spike and predominated at 160-218 and 743-854.

Trimming stripped 4 bases from V and 0 bases from J, with 12 bases between. Germline CDR1 is SGHAT and CDR2 is FQNNGV. The CDR3 covers 15 residues. V and J are TRBV11-2 and TRBJ1-2; a weak D match, TRBD1 (6 bases). Sequenced here: peripheral blood, sampled 28 days after the second AZD1222 dose. The clonotype comes from an adult who received the AZD1222 COVID-19 vaccine. The CDR3 sequence is CASSSPGAPNYGYTF. The DNA of the CDR3 is TGTGCCAGCAGCTCCCCAGGGGCCCCTAACTATGGCTACACCTTC.